The sequence of this T cell receptor (beta chain) was determined in a study of T-cell memory formation after mild COVID-19. The study's findings and limits: Whether second-wave clones peaking at day 37 were SARS-CoV-2 specific went unconfirmed. CD8+ contracting clones occupied EMRA, while CD4+ ones occupied mainly CM and EM. In pre-infection memory, a portion of responding clones appeared, which suggested that cross-reactive memory joined.

TCRalpha and TCRbeta libraries used 5'RACE with constant-segment primers and UMIs. TCRdb re-analysed the 5' RACE reads in MiXCR, keeping a single row per CDR3 protein. The repertoire consists of 250,000 to 350,000 distinct CDR3 sequences, with 15% to 20% occurring once and the leading ten covering 20% to 25%. Note on this clonotype: Its cognate antigen is unknown.

After removal of 5 bases from V and 4 bases from J, the junction contained 11 bases not matched to a gene. The CDR3 extends over 16 amino acids. Germline CDR1 reads MNHEY; CDR2 reads SVGAGI. Sequenced input: PBMCs or a T cell subset sorted from them (not recorded which). The chain has TRBV6-5 and TRBJ2-3; TRBD1 matches at 8 bases. This TCR came from a man younger than 35 who had mild COVID-19 (a few samples of this study predate the infection). Cell type and time point are not known. The DNA of the CDR3 is TGTGCCAGCAGTGGCATTACAGGGGGTTTCGCAGATACGCAGTATTTT. As protein: CASSGITGGFADTQYF.